These T cell receptor beta chains were read from a single sample in a study of cytotoxic CD8 clonotypes in ibrutinib-treated CLL. Libraries were prepared by immunoSEQ multiplex PCR; TCRdb keeps only in-frame clonotypes and omits some of them. Of some 160,000 clones in the sample, roughly 80% were seen once. The sequences come from PBMCs, collected after 12 months of ibrutinib treatment. The receptor set was obtained from a human donor with chronic lymphocytic leukemia. Each CDR3 is given with its conserved first and last residue. The order of the fields is D gene, V gene, clone size, J gene, CDR3 protein, CDR3 DNA. D genes are given only for firm matches. Part of the rows lack a size; the others show once, few, many or a class for expanded clones.

d_call: -
v_call: TRBV7-2
clone_size: once
j_call: TRBJ2-5
cdr3_aa: CASSLVESFQETQYF
cdr3_nt: TGTGCCAGCAGCTTAGTTGAGTCCTTCCAAGAGACCCAGTACTTC

d_call: -
v_call: TRBV28
clone_size: -
j_call: TRBJ1-3
cdr3_aa: CASSLGAAGNTIYF
cdr3_nt: TGTGCCAGCAGTTTAGGGGCCGCGGGAAACACCATATATTTT

d_call: -
v_call: TRBV7-2
clone_size: -
j_call: TRBJ2-1
cdr3_aa: CASSQQGSYNEQFF
cdr3_nt: TGTGCCAGCAGCCAACAGGGCTCCTACAATGAGCAGTTCTTC

d_call: -
v_call: TRBV11-2
clone_size: -
j_call: TRBJ1-1
cdr3_aa: CASSQQRGGTEAFF
cdr3_nt: TGTGCCAGCAGCCAGCAAAGAGGAGGGACTGAAGCTTTCTTT

d_call: -
v_call: TRBV6-1
clone_size: -
j_call: TRBJ2-7
cdr3_aa: CASSGADRWSEQYF
cdr3_nt: TGTGCCAGCAGTGGGGCGGACAGATGGTCCGAGCAGTACTTC

d_call: -
v_call: TRBV4-3
clone_size: once
j_call: TRBJ2-7
cdr3_aa: CASSQDTAGVGYEQYF
cdr3_nt: TGCGCCAGCAGCCAAGATACGGCAGGGGTGGGCTACGAGCAGTACTTC

d_call: TRBD2
v_call: TRBV11-2
clone_size: -
j_call: TRBJ2-1
cdr3_aa: CASSPRSSRGNNEQFF
cdr3_nt: TGTGCCAGCAGCCCTCGGTCGTCGCGGGGGAACAATGAGCAGTTCTTC

d_call: TRBD1
v_call: TRBV23-1
clone_size: -
j_call: TRBJ1-6
cdr3_aa: CASSQHGQEQYNSPLHF
cdr3_nt: TGCGCCAGCAGTCAGCACGGACAGGAACAGTATAATTCACCCCTCCACTTT

d_call: TRBD1
v_call: TRBV6-1
clone_size: -
j_call: TRBJ1-1
cdr3_aa: CASRGSGGRAFF
cdr3_nt: TGTGCCAGCAGGGGGTCAGGGGGGCGTGCTTTCTTT

d_call: -
v_call: TRBV30
clone_size: -
j_call: TRBJ1-3
cdr3_aa: CAWRLRGTGLGNTIYF
cdr3_nt: TGTGCCTGGAGACTCCGGGGCACAGGGCTCGGAAACACCATATATTTT

d_call: -
v_call: TRBV4-3
clone_size: -
j_call: TRBJ2-3
cdr3_aa: CASSQNSPALALSDTQYF
cdr3_nt: TGCGCCAGCAGCCAAAATAGCCCCGCCTTAGCGCTTTCAGATACGCAGTATTTT

d_call: TRBD1
v_call: TRBV4-3
clone_size: -
j_call: TRBJ2-3
cdr3_aa: CASSQDFGTGLPDTQYF
cdr3_nt: TGCGCCAGCAGCCAAGATTTTGGGACAGGGCTCCCAGATACGCAGTATTTT

d_call: TRBD2
v_call: TRBV9
clone_size: -
j_call: TRBJ2-2
cdr3_aa: CASSVVAGTGELFF
cdr3_nt: TGTGCCAGCAGCGTAGTAGCGGGGACCGGGGAGCTGTTTTTT

d_call: -
v_call: TRBV11-3
clone_size: -
j_call: TRBJ2-1
cdr3_aa: CASSPSGLGSSYNEQFF
cdr3_nt: TGTGCCAGCAGCCCGAGCGGGTTGGGGAGCTCCTACAATGAGCAGTTCTTC

d_call: TRBD2
v_call: TRBV2
clone_size: -
j_call: TRBJ2-1
cdr3_aa: CASSEEAGGSYNEQFF
cdr3_nt: TGTGCCAGCAGTGAAGAAGCGGGGGGGTCCTACAATGAGCAGTTCTTC

d_call: TRBD1
v_call: TRBV7-2
clone_size: once
j_call: TRBJ1-4
cdr3_aa: CASSLAGQGEKLFF
cdr3_nt: TGTGCCAGCAGCTTAGCGGGACAGGGAGAAAAACTGTTTTTT

d_call: -
v_call: TRBV7-9
clone_size: once
j_call: TRBJ1-5
cdr3_aa: CASSRNRESQPQHF
cdr3_nt: TGTGCCAGCAGCCGAAACAGGGAAAGTCAGCCCCAGCATTTT

d_call: TRBD1
v_call: TRBV10-3
clone_size: once
j_call: TRBJ2-3
cdr3_aa: CAISAGTDTDTQYF
cdr3_nt: TGTGCCATCAGTGCCGGGACAGACACAGATACGCAGTATTTT

d_call: -
v_call: TRBV4-3
clone_size: -
j_call: TRBJ1-1
cdr3_aa: CASSQGAGAFF
cdr3_nt: TGCGCCAGCAGCCAGGGGGCTGGAGCTTTCTTT

d_call: TRBD2
v_call: TRBV5-6
clone_size: -
j_call: TRBJ2-3
cdr3_aa: CASSWGREGYGDTQYF
cdr3_nt: TGTGCCAGCAGCTGGGGGCGGGAGGGGTATGGAGATACGCAGTATTTT

d_call: -
v_call: TRBV5-1
clone_size: once
j_call: TRBJ1-4
cdr3_aa: CASSPLPANEKLFF
cdr3_nt: TGCGCCAGCAGTCCTCTCCCAGCTAATGAAAAACTGTTTTTT

d_call: TRBD1
v_call: TRBV6-1
clone_size: -
j_call: TRBJ2-7
cdr3_aa: CASSGDRVTYEQYF
cdr3_nt: TGTGCCAGCAGTGGAGACAGGGTGACCTACGAGCAGTACTTC

d_call: TRBD2
v_call: TRBV5-4
clone_size: -
j_call: TRBJ2-3
cdr3_aa: CASSRTSGTTDTQYF
cdr3_nt: TGTGCCAGCAGCCGGACTAGCGGGACCACAGATACGCAGTATTTT

d_call: -
v_call: TRBV6-6
clone_size: -
j_call: TRBJ1-5
cdr3_aa: CASSSGRDQPQHF
cdr3_nt: TGTGCCAGCAGTTCCGGGAGGGATCAGCCCCAGCATTTT